This T cell receptor beta chain was recorded in a study of T cells in Graves' hyperthyroidism and ophthalmopathy. Regarding the study as a whole: Most thyroid-expanded clonotypes above 0.001 were also found in blood. Ophthalmopathy, which appeared later, was predicted by the model a median roughly 6.5 months before onset.

This clonotype was observed many times. Its cognate antigen is unknown. The CDR3 has 14 residues. Between the trimmed V and J ends, which lost 3 bases and 0 bases, there was a span of 6 bases. Germline loops: CDR1 SGHTA, CDR2 FQGTGA. The TCR beta CDR3 regions underwent amplification using RNA transcripts as the source. First-round RT-PCR targeting the TCR CDR3 was performed with the HTBI primer set. TCRdb re-analysed the multiplex PCR reads in MiXCR, keeping a single row per CDR3 protein. Here the sample spans 600,000 or so distinct CDR3 sequences, approximately 15% being singletons. Thyroid ultrasound and orbital computed tomography, with clinical symptoms and serum thyroxine and TRAb, informed diagnoses.

V gene TRBV7-3 combines with J gene TRBJ2-1, with D possibly matching TRBD1 (5 bases). The specimen was blood. This TCR was recovered from a woman under 30 with Graves' ophthalmopathy. The CDR3 here is CASSFDSSYNEQFF. The CDR3 coding sequence is TGTGCCAGCAGCTTTGACAGCTCCTACAATGAGCAGTTCTTC.